This entry lists 27 T cell receptor beta chains sequenced from one sample in a study of cytomegalovirus exposure and HLA in healthy donors. The PCR contained 60 Vbeta and 13 Jbeta primers. Generated by immunoSEQ multiplex PCR, the TCRdb table keeps only in-frame clones and is missing some. The table records more than 85,000 clones, approximately 81% of them present only once. Sequencing was carried out using PBMCs. The receptor set was obtained from a female donor in good health and CMV-seropositive.

This clone showed up just once. The rearrangement uses TRBV6-5 and TRBJ2-7; 8 bases align to TRBD1. The CDR3 runs 13 residues. CDR1 is MNHEY and CDR2 is SVGAGI in the germline V gene. Trimming at V came to 6 bases and at J to 3 bases, leaving 4 bases not matched to a gene. The CDR3 sequence is CASRRTGLYEQYF. CDR3 nucleotide sequence: TGTGCCAGCAGAAGGACAGGGCTCTACGAGCAGTACTTC.

This chain links TRBV7-2 with TRBJ1-1; possibly TRBD1 for D (6 bases). V was cut by 5 bases and J by 3 bases, with 16 bases left in between. The germline V gene encodes CDR1 SGHTA and CDR2 FQGNSA. This CDR3 comprises 15 residues. CDR3 loop: CASSLDSPPYTEAFF. CDR3 nucleotide sequence: TGTGCCAGCAGCCTGGACAGCCCCCCTTACACTGAAGCTTTCTTT.

J is TRBJ1-1 and V is TRBV7-2; D gene unclear. The germline V gene has CDR1 SGHTA and CDR2 FQGNSA. V was cut by 0 bases and J by 5 bases, with 7 bases left in between. The CDR3 covers 13 residues. CDR3 sequence (DNA): TGTGCCAGCAGCTTAGCGGAGGGAACTGAAGCTTTCTTT. Its protein is CASSLAEGTEAFF. Full variable domain (outside the CDR3, taken from reference TRBV7-2 and TRBJ1-1): GAGVSQSPSNKVTEKGKDVELRCDPISGHTALYWYRQSLGQGLEFLIYFQGNSAPDKSGLPSDRFSAERTGGSVSTLTIQRTQQEDSAVYLCASSLAEGTEAFFGQGTRLTVV.

The chain uses TRBV6-1 and TRBJ1-2, with D uncertain. CDR3 length equals 16 residues. Germline V gives CDR1 MNHNS, CDR2 SASEGT. The V end was cut by 3 bases, the J end by 7 bases, with 21 bases between. CDR3 region: CASSDYEGWAIGGYTF. The CDR3 DNA reads as TGTGCCAGCAGTGACTACGAGGGCTGGGCTATTGGTGGCTACACCTTC.

This chain links TRBV15 with TRBJ1-2; 7 positions match TRBD1. The V gene end was trimmed by 1 base and the J gene end by 0 bases; junction bases not matched to a gene: 17. CDR1 and CDR2 from the germline V gene are LNHNV and YYDKDF (reference sequence). The CDR3 totals 20 residues. As DNA, the CDR3 is TGTGCCACCAGCAGAGCCTCAAAGGGGGCAGGGGTCCCCACTAACTATGGCTACACCTTC. Translating it yields CATSRASKGAGVPTNYGYTF.

V usage is TRBV18 and J usage is TRBJ1-2; D ambiguous. This CDR3 is 13 amino acids long. Looked up from germline, CDR1 is KGHSH and CDR2 is LQKENI. V shed 0 bases and J shed 4 bases, with 6 bases lying between them. The CDR3 nucleotides are TGTGCCAGCTCACCACCGGCAGGCTATGGCTACACCTTC. The encoded protein is CASSPPAGYGYTF.

This clone was seen more than once but under ten times. The J gene is TRBJ2-3, the V gene TRBV7-2; perhaps TRBD1 as D (5 bases). The V end was cut by 1 base, the J end by 5 bases, with 13 bases between. The CDR3 is 15 amino acids. Germline V CDR1 and CDR2: SGHTA, FQGNSA. CDR3 nucleotide sequence: TGTGCCAGCAGCTTAGTAGACAGAGCCCAAGATACGCAGTATTTT. Protein: CASSLVDRAQDTQYF. Full variable domain (missing parts from reference TRBV7-2 and TRBJ2-3): GAGVSQSPSNKVTEKGKDVELRCDPISGHTALYWYRQSLGQGLEFLIYFQGNSAPDKSGLPSDRFSAERTGGSVSTLTIQRTQQEDSAVYLCASSLVDRAQDTQYFGPGTRLTVL.

The CDR3 region has the DNA TGTGCCAGCAGTGTGAGTGGGACAGGGGTTTCACCCCTCCACTTT. Its translation is CASSVSGTGVSPLHF. V usage is TRBV6-1 and J usage is TRBJ1-6; 10 bases fit TRBD1. Germline V CDR1 and CDR2: MNHNS, SASEGT. The CDR3 length is 15 residues. Unmatched junction bases numbered 6, after V lost 4 bases and J lost 9 bases.

There are a few counts of this clone. The gene calls are TRBV7-6 and TRBJ2-7; 11 nucleotides agree with TRBD1. This CDR3 has 14 residues. The trim removed 5 bases at V and 2 bases at J, leaving 2 bases unmatched. Germline CDR1 is SGHVS and CDR2 is FNYEAQ. The CDR3 region is CASSLGQGAYEQYF. In DNA, the CDR3 is TGTGCCAGCAGCCTGGGACAGGGGGCCTACGAGCAGTACTTC. The whole variable domain, filled in from reference TRBV7-6 and TRBJ2-7, reads GAGVSQSPRYKVTKRGQDVALRCDPISGHVSLYWYRQALGQGPEFLTYFNYEAQQDKSGLPNDRFSAERPEGSISTLTIQRTEQRDSAMYRCASSLGQGAYEQYFGPGTRLTVT.

V is TRBV4-1 and J is TRBJ2-3; 12 nucleotides align to TRBD2. This CDR3 has 17 amino acids. Trimming removed 1 base from V and 5 bases from J; junction bases left unmatched: 7. Germline V gene lookup returns CDR1 MGHRA and CDR2 YSYEKL. For the CDR3, the DNA is TGCGCCAGCAGCCAAGCCCCTAGCGGGGGGGCCCTAGATACGCAGTATTTT. It encodes CASSQAPSGGALDTQYF.

The CDR3 nucleotides read TGTGCCAGCACCGGACAGGGGGCGACAGGGGCCAACGTCCTGACTTTC. Protein sequence: CASTGQGATGANVLTF. The chain is built from TRBV2 and TRBJ2-6; TRBD1 matches at 11 bases. Per the germline V gene, CDR1 is SNHLY and CDR2 is FYNNEI. Unmatched junction bases numbered 6, after V lost 7 bases and J lost 4 bases. This CDR3 region has 16 residues.

This chain uses TRBV9 with TRBJ1-1; TRBD1 matches at 7 bases. CDR3 length: 15 residues. Trimming took 5 bases from V and 6 from J; bases not matched to a gene: 13. Germline-derived CDR1 and CDR2 are SGDLS and YYNGEE. DNA for the CDR3: TGTGCCAGCAGACCTGAAGGAGGGGGCCGGGCTGAAGCTTTCTTT. Its protein product is CASRPEGGGRAEAFF.

V gene TRBV27 combines with J gene TRBJ2-3; D is perhaps TRBD2 (5 bases). The V end lost 5 bases, the J end lost 4 bases, and 13 bases lay between the germline ends. The CDR3 is 14 amino acids. Germline V lookup: CDR1 MNHEY, CDR2 SMNVEV (reference sequence). The CDR3 region has the DNA TGTGCCAGCAGTACTCGATTACTAGCAGATACGCAGTATTTT. Its protein product is CASSTRLLADTQYF.

The CDR3 nucleotides read TGCGCCAGCAGTAAGGGTCCAGGGGGGCAGCCCCAGCATTTT. It codes for CASSKGPGGQPQHF. V is TRBV10-1 and J is TRBJ1-5, with 7 positions matching TRBD1. This CDR3 comprises 14 residues. The ends lost 5 bases at V and 7 bases at J; junction bases unmatched: 8. Per germline, CDR1 WNHNN and CDR2 SYGVQD (reference sequence).

This chain connects TRBV15 to TRBJ2-5; D remains ambiguous. The CDR3 covers 13 residues. Germline V gene data show CDR1 as LNHNV and CDR2 as YYDKDF (reference sequence). Trimming left V 8 bases short and J 5 bases short, with 15 bases between. CDR3: CATVVGLGETQYF. For the CDR3, the DNA is TGTGCCACCGTGGTAGGTCTCGGGGAGACCCAGTACTTC.

The gene calls are TRBV7-2 and TRBJ1-2; maybe TRBD1 (6 bases). Trimming removed 4 bases from V and 7 bases from J, with 16 bases in between. Germline V gene lookup returns CDR1 SGHTA and CDR2 FQGNSA. This CDR3 region has 14 residues. CDR3 DNA sequence: TGTGCCAGCAGCTCGGGGTCAGGGGCCGCTGGCTACACCTTC. Its protein is CASSSGSGAAGYTF.

This clone was counted once. The chain has TRBV29-1 and TRBJ1-2, with 9 bases that match TRBD1. Looked up from germline, CDR1 is SQVTM and CDR2 is ANQGSEA. The CDR3 contains 14 residues. Trimming cost V 1 base and J 1 base; bases outside gene matches: 1. The CDR3 DNA follows: TGCAGCGTTGAAGGGACAGGGGATAACTATGGCTACACCTTC. This codes for CSVEGTGDNYGYTF.

This rearrangement joins TRBV19 to TRBJ2-1; the D gene is possibly TRBD1 (6 bases). The germline gives CDR1 LNHDA, CDR2 SQIVND (reference sequence). The CDR3 has 16 residues. V was cut by 10 bases and J by 0 bases, with 19 bases left in between. CDR3 in amino acids: CATGGRTVTSYNEQFF. CDR3 in DNA: TGTGCCACTGGGGGCCGGACAGTTACCTCCTACAATGAGCAGTTCTTC.

This clone has just one count. The chain couples TRBV29-1 to TRBJ1-5; D not certain. The V end lost 6 bases, the J end lost 4 bases, and 10 bases lay between the germline ends. The CDR3 totals 12 residues. Per the germline V gene, CDR1 is SQVTM and CDR2 is ANQGSEA. The CDR3 is CSVQDGNQPQHF. In DNA form, the CDR3 reads TGCAGCGTCCAGGATGGGAATCAGCCCCAGCATTTT. The full variable domain, its missing parts supplied by reference TRBV29-1 and TRBJ1-5, is SAVISQKPSRDICQRGTSLTIQCQVDSQVTMMFWYRQQPGQSLTLIATANQGSEATYESGFVIDKFPISRPNLTFSTLTVSNMSPEDSSIYLCSVQDGNQPQHFGDGTRLSIL.

The chain uses TRBV27 and TRBJ1-1; D is possibly TRBD1 (5 bases). Trimming removed 6 bases at V and 0 bases at J, with 11 bases between. Germline CDR1 MNHEY, CDR2 SMNVEV (reference sequence). The CDR3 consists of 14 residues. The CDR3 DNA reads as TGTGCCAGCAGATGGGGCGGACTGAACACTGAAGCTTTCTTT. Amino acids: CASRWGGLNTEAFF.

The genes are TRBV9 and TRBJ1-2, with 7 bases aligning to TRBD1. The germline gives CDR1 SGDLS, CDR2 YYNGEE. V lost 4 bases to trimming and J lost 2 bases; unmatched junction nucleotides: 8. This CDR3 has 15 amino acids. The CDR3 loop is CASSPGGQSNYGYTF. For the CDR3, the DNA is TGTGCCAGCAGCCCTGGGGGACAGTCGAACTATGGCTACACCTTC.

The chain joins TRBV19 to TRBJ2-5, with 11 bases that match TRBD1. Per germline, CDR1 LNHDA and CDR2 SQIVND (reference sequence). V dropped 6 bases and J dropped 5; count of bases not matched to a gene: 2. There are 13 residues in the CDR3. The DNA for the CDR3 is TGTGCCAGTAGGGACAGGGGGCAGGAGACCCAGTACTTC. This sequence encodes CASRDRGQETQYF.

This chain joins TRBV27 and TRBJ1-1, with D hard to call. V was pared by 2 bases and J by 4 bases, with 8 bases between. The CDR3 length is 13 residues. The germline V gene has CDR1 MNHEY and CDR2 SMNVEV (reference sequence). The CDR3 nucleotides are TGTGCCAGCAGTTTAGGAGGCGGCACTGAAGCTTTCTTT. This codes for CASSLGGGTEAFF.

The V call is TRBV5-4, the J call TRBJ1-1; 7 bases are a match to TRBD1. Germline CDR1 and CDR2: SGHNT and YYREEE (reference sequence). This CDR3 is built from 14 residues. V lost 4 bases and J lost 7; bases outside the gene matches: 10. CDR3 sequence (DNA): TGTGCCAGCAGCGCAAACAGGGGCGCGGTTGAAGCTTTCTTT. This translates into CASSANRGAVEAFF.

The chain is built from TRBV10-2 and TRBJ1-6, with D unclear. Germline CDR1 reads WSHSY; CDR2 reads SAAADI. CDR3 size: 16 residues. V lost 3 bases to trimming and J lost 8 bases, with 17 bases between them. CDR3 bases: TGCGCCAGCAGTGATGTGACTATTGTGGATGATTCACCCCTCCACTTT. It encodes CASSDVTIVDDSPLHF.

The chain carries TRBV9 and TRBJ1-1; D gene uncertain. The CDR3 is made up of 16 amino acids. The V end was cut by 2 bases, the J end by 6 bases, with 20 bases between. The V gene's germline CDR1 is SGDLS and CDR2 YYNGEE. For the CDR3, the DNA is TGTGCCAGCAGCGTCACCCCGAACAAGGCGGAGGCTGAAGCTTTCTTT. Its translation: CASSVTPNKAEAEAFF.

This clone was counted between two and nine times. At one end, the junction sequence differs from germline, possibly due to a read error. The chain has TRBV7-9 and TRBJ1-5; TRBD1 aligns across 7 bases. The CDR3 length is 16 residues. Germline V gene sequence: CDR1 SEHNR, CDR2 FQNEAQ (reference sequence). CDR3 sequence (DNA): TGTTCCAGCAGCTTAGCGGGTGGGACAGACAATCAGCCCCAGCATTTT. This codes for CSSSLAGGTDNQPQHF.